These 32 T cell receptor beta chains came from one sample sequenced in a study of shared clonotypes between healthy human individuals. Repertoires were generated with immunoSEQ multiplex PCR, while TCRdb's copy carries only in-frame clones and drops some. The data contain some 2,500,000 clones, 92% of them singletons. The sample consisted of naive CD4+ T cells from PBMCs. Regarding subset: CD45RA+ positively selected. Receptors originate from a man aged 18 to 30 in good health. Some clones in this sample may be carry-over from other donors' samples.

This clone has just a few counts. The gene calls are TRBV4-1 and TRBJ2-2; D perhaps matches TRBD2 (6 bases). The CDR3 loop spans 16 amino acids. Germline V gene lookup returns CDR1 MGHRA and CDR2 YSYEKL. The ends were cut back, 2 bases at V and 6 bases at J, with 16 bases in the middle. The CDR3 DNA reads as TGCGCCAGCAGCCAAAGTCGGACTATAAAGCCCGGGGAGCTGTTTTTT. Amino acids: CASSQSRTIKPGELFF.

This chain uses TRBV5-1 with TRBJ2-7; 12 bases are shared with TRBD2. V dropped 7 bases and J dropped 4; count of bases not matched to a gene: 15. This CDR3 region has 17 residues. In germline, CDR1 is SGHRS, CDR2 YFSETQ. As DNA, the CDR3 is TGCGCCAGCGGGAAGAACCCGAGGACTAGCGGGAAATACGAGCAGTACTTC. Encoded protein: CASGKNPRTSGKYEQYF.

This clone has just a few counts. This chain connects TRBV28 to TRBJ1-1, with D perhaps matching TRBD1 (6 bases). The V end lost 4 bases, the J end lost 0 bases, and 15 bases lay between the germline ends. The CDR3 is made up of 16 amino acids. Germline CDR1 MDHEN, CDR2 SYDVKM. The CDR3 coding sequence is TGTGCCAGCAGTTCCCCCGGGGGCCACCTGAACACTGAAGCTTTCTTT. It translates to CASSSPGGHLNTEAFF.

About this clone: Other DNA sequences from this sample encode an identical CDR3 as well. The rearrangement links TRBV5-4 to TRBJ1-2, with a tentative D call TRBD1 (5 bases). Germline V gives CDR1 SGHNT, CDR2 YYREEE (reference sequence). The CDR3 covers 15 residues. The V end was cut by 0 bases, the J end by 0 bases, with 9 bases between. CDR3 protein: CASSLGGVANYGYTF. As DNA, the CDR3 is TGTGCCAGCAGCTTGGGGGGGGTGGCTAACTATGGCTACACCTTC. Looking up the rest from reference TRBV5-4 and TRBJ1-2 gives the full variable domain: ETGVTQSPTHLIKTRGQQVTLRCSSQSGHNTVSWYQQALGQGPQFIFQYYREEENGRGNFPPRFSGLQFPNYSSELNVNALELDDSALYLCASSLGGVANYGYTFGSGTRLTVV.

V and J are TRBV5-6 and TRBJ1-5; TRBD1 might be the D (5 bases). Trimming stripped 0 bases from V and 5 bases from J, with 9 bases between. From germline, CDR1 is SGHDT and CDR2 YYEEEE. The CDR3 covers 14 residues. The CDR3 nucleotides are TGTGCCAGCAGCTTGGAGGGGCGTCATCAGCCCCAGCATTTT. This codes for CASSLEGRHQPQHF.

This clone was seen once. The chain couples TRBV5-4 to TRBJ2-1; no reliable D call. The CDR3 runs to 14 residues. Deletions cut 0 bases from V and 4 bases from J, with 8 bases between. Looked up from germline, CDR1 is SGHNT and CDR2 is YYREEE (reference sequence). The CDR3 protein is CASSLVSVYNEQFF. CDR3 nucleotides: TGTGCCAGCAGCTTGGTCAGCGTATACAATGAGCAGTTCTTC.

This clone was seen a handful of times. The rearrangement links TRBV9 to TRBJ1-1; D is undetermined. Deletions cut 5 bases from V and 3 bases from J, with 14 bases between. CDR1 is SGDLS, CDR2 YYNGEE, per germline. The CDR3 is 14 amino acids. The CDR3 sequence: CASSLRSRDTEAFF. For the CDR3, the DNA is TGTGCCAGCAGTTTACGGTCCCGGGACACTGAAGCTTTCTTT.

This clone was observed a single time. This chain joins TRBV28 and TRBJ2-7; TRBD1 aligns across 7 bases. Per the germline V gene, CDR1 is MDHEN and CDR2 is SYDVKM. The CDR3 length is 15 residues. The J segment lost 4 bases and the V segment lost 6 bases, leaving 12 bases of the junction unmatched. The DNA for the CDR3 is TGTGCCAGCAGACCCGAGGGGGCCCCCACTTACGAGCAGTACTTC. It yields the protein CASRPEGAPTYEQYF.

The V gene is TRBV7-2, the J gene TRBJ2-1, with TRBD2 identical over 7 bases. Germline loops: CDR1 SGHTA, CDR2 FQGNSA. The CDR3 is 16 residues long. With V trimmed by 5 bases and J by 0 bases, 7 bases remained unmatched. CDR3: CASSLTGEGSYNEQFF. The CDR3 region has the DNA TGTGCCAGCAGCCTTACCGGGGAGGGCTCCTACAATGAGCAGTTCTTC.

CDR3 bases: TGCGCCAGCAGCTCCGTGACCGGGGCAAACTACGAGCAGTACTTC. Translation gives CASSSVTGANYEQYF. The chain uses TRBV5-1 and TRBJ2-7; D might be TRBD1 or TRBD2, each matching 5 bases. Germline assignment: CDR1 SGHRS and CDR2 YFSETQ. V was pared by 3 bases and J by 3 bases, with 16 bases between. The CDR3 is 15 amino acids.

The rearrangement uses TRBV19 and TRBJ2-5; the match to TRBD2 covers 13 bases. V dropped 1 base and J dropped 4; count of bases not matched to a gene: 3. This CDR3 spans 16 amino acids. From germline, CDR1 is LNHDA and CDR2 SQIVND (reference sequence). CDR3 sequence reads: CASSIGRLAGGETQYF. In DNA, the CDR3 is TGTGCCAGTAGTATAGGCCGACTAGCGGGAGGAGAGACCCAGTACTTC.

The rearrangement joins TRBV9 to TRBJ2-7; 8 nucleotides match TRBD2. There are 16 residues in the CDR3. Trimming cost V 4 bases and J 5 bases; bases outside gene matches: 14. Germline V gene data show CDR1 as SGDLS and CDR2 as YYNGEE. CDR3 sequence reads: CASSPSLREGQDEQYF. CDR3 nucleotides: TGTGCCAGCAGCCCGTCCCTCCGGGAGGGCCAAGACGAGCAGTACTTC. The whole variable domain, filled in from reference TRBV9 and TRBJ2-7, reads DSGVTQTPKHLITATGQRVTLRCSPRSGDLSVYWYQQSLDQGLQFLIQYYNGEERAKGNILERFSAQQFPDLHSELNLSSLELGDSALYFCASSPSLREGQDEQYFGPGTRLTVT.

This clone was seen a single time. The chain joins TRBV28 to TRBJ2-7; 7 positions match TRBD1. The CDR3 spans 14 residues. V gave up 5 bases and J gave up 2 bases; unmatched junction bases: 6. The germline V gene encodes CDR1 MDHEN and CDR2 SYDVKM. CDR3 DNA sequence: TGTGCCAGCAGTCCCGACAGGGCTACCTACGAGCAGTACTTC. Encoded protein: CASSPDRATYEQYF.

The DNA of the CDR3 is TGTGCCAGCACTCTAGGGACCGCACAGGGTGGCTACACCTTC. This codes for CASTLGTAQGGYTF. The rearrangement links TRBV2 to TRBJ1-2; the D gene is possibly TRBD1 (6 bases). The germline CDR1 and CDR2 sequences are SNHLY and FYNNEI. This CDR3 is built from 14 residues. The V end lost 7 bases, the J end lost 7 bases, and 19 bases lay between the germline ends.

The CDR3: CASSPQKQGLNSNQPQHF. CDR3 coding DNA: TGCGCCAGCAGTCCCCAGAAGCAGGGGCTGAATAGCAATCAGCCCCAGCATTTT. The chain employs TRBV23-1 and TRBJ1-5; D is possibly TRBD1 (6 bases). TRBV23-1 qualifies as an ORF whose function is uncertain. The V end was cut by 4 bases, the J end by 0 bases, with 19 bases between. The length of the CDR3 is 18 residues.

This rearrangement joins TRBV7-2 to TRBJ2-2; D gene unclear. The CDR3 is 14 amino acids. Germline V gene data show CDR1 as SGHTA and CDR2 as FQGNSA. Trimming removed 5 bases from V and 8 bases from J, with 15 bases in between. The CDR3 reads CASSPLSWAGELFF. In DNA form, the CDR3 reads TGTGCCAGCAGCCCTCTGAGCTGGGCTGGGGAGCTGTTTTTT. The whole variable domain, filled in from reference TRBV7-2 and TRBJ2-2, reads GAGVSQSPSNKVTEKGKDVELRCDPISGHTALYWYRQSLGQGLEFLIYFQGNSAPDKSGLPSDRFSAERTGGSVSTLTIQRTQQEDSAVYLCASSPLSWAGELFFGEGSRLTVL.

V is TRBV28 and J is TRBJ1-3, with 8 nucleotides matching TRBD1. The germline CDR1 and CDR2 sequences are MDHEN and SYDVKM. The CDR3 runs to 16 residues. Trimming cost V 2 bases and J 3 bases; bases outside gene matches: 6. The CDR3 coding sequence is TGTGCCAGCAGTTTAGGGACGACAGGGGTTGGAAACACCATATATTTT. It specifies CASSLGTTGVGNTIYF.

The rearrangement links TRBV19 to TRBJ1-5, with 7 nucleotides matching TRBD1. J gave up 4 bases and V 4 bases, and 13 bases lay outside the gene matches. Germline V lookup: CDR1 LNHDA, CDR2 SQIVND (reference sequence). The CDR3 runs to 17 residues. The CDR3 bases are TGTGCCAGTAGTACCCCAGGGGGGGACAGTGGAAATCAGCCCCAGCATTTT. Its protein is CASSTPGGDSGNQPQHF.

The chain couples TRBV5-6 to TRBJ2-5; D may be TRBD2 (6 bases). V shed 5 bases and J shed 1 base, with 15 bases lying between them. This CDR3 spans 15 amino acids. Germline V lookup: CDR1 SGHDT, CDR2 YYEEEE. In DNA form, the CDR3 reads TGTGCCAGCAGTACGATCTCTAGCGCCCAAGAGACCCAGTACTTC. Translation gives CASSTISSAQETQYF.

V and J are TRBV27 and TRBJ2-5; the D gene is possibly TRBD2 (5 bases). Germline CDR1 and CDR2: MNHEY and SMNVEV (reference sequence). This CDR3 region has 16 residues. The germline V and J ends were trimmed by 3 bases and 5 bases, with 19 bases remaining between them. This CDR3 is CASSFQRGRVVETQYF. The CDR3 bases are TGTGCCAGCAGTTTCCAGCGAGGGAGAGTCGTCGAGACCCAGTACTTC.

The chain carries TRBV19 and TRBJ1-5; D is unclear. Trimming shortened V by 1 base and J by 6 bases, and 7 bases separated the two germline ends. The CDR3 length is 13 residues. The germline CDR1 and CDR2 sequences are LNHDA and SQIVND (reference sequence). CDR3 loop: CASSIGGFQPQHF. As DNA, the CDR3 is TGTGCCAGTAGTATAGGAGGGTTTCAGCCCCAGCATTTT.

This sequence joins TRBV28 and TRBJ2-7; D not resolved. The V gene's germline CDR1 is MDHEN and CDR2 SYDVKM. V lost 2 bases and J 0 bases, leaving 14 bases between the germline ends. This CDR3 contains 16 residues. The CDR3 bases are TGTGCCAGCAGTTTAAGAGTGGGAATAGTCTCCTACGAGCAGTACTTC. It is translated as CASSLRVGIVSYEQYF.

The gene calls are TRBV28 and TRBJ1-5; a possible D gene is TRBD1 (6 bases). Trimming removed 6 bases from V and 8 bases from J, with 17 bases in between. The germline V gene encodes CDR1 MDHEN and CDR2 SYDVKM. The CDR3 sequence is 14 residues long. The CDR3 sequence is CASSGGGGAEPQHF. The DNA of the CDR3 is TGTGCCAGCAGCGGAGGGGGGGGAGCAGAGCCCCAGCATTTT.

The chain combines TRBV10-1 with TRBJ2-7, with 7 bases fitting TRBD2. The J segment lost 2 bases and the V segment lost 3 bases, leaving 7 bases of the junction unmatched. CDR3 size: 15 residues. Per germline, CDR1 WNHNN and CDR2 SYGVQD (reference sequence). CDR3 DNA: TGCGCCAGCAGTGAACGTGGGAGGGCTGCCTACGAGCAGTACTTC. Protein sequence: CASSERGRAAYEQYF.

The chain carries TRBV5-6 and TRBJ1-6; 10 nucleotides agree with TRBD1. The V segment lost 5 bases and the J segment 9 bases; nucleotides outside the gene matches: 2. This CDR3 is built from 13 residues. Germline lookup yields CDR1 SGHDT and CDR2 YYEEEE. CDR3 DNA sequence: TGTGCCAGCAGGGGACAGGGGCGTTCACCCCTCCACTTT. Translating gives CASRGQGRSPLHF. The complete variable domain, with remaining parts taken from reference TRBV5-6 and TRBJ1-6, reads DAGVTQSPTHLIKTRGQQVTLRCSPKSGHDTVSWYQQALGQGPQFIFQYYEEEERQRGNFPDRFSGHQFPNYSSELNVNALLLGDSALYLCASRGQGRSPLHFGNGTRLTVT.

The chain combines TRBV2 with TRBJ2-7; TRBD2 is a possible D gene (5 bases). V lost 2 bases to trimming and J lost 6 bases, with 11 bases between them. The CDR3 is 13 residues long. CDR1 is SNHLY, CDR2 FYNNEI, per germline. The CDR3 nucleotides are TGTGCCAGCAGTGAAAGAGGGCGAGGCGAGCAGTACTTC. Protein sequence: CASSERGRGEQYF.

This clone was recorded only once. The chain recombines TRBV6-5 with TRBJ1-1; D not certain. The length of the CDR3 is 13 residues. The V and J ends lost 6 bases and 1 base respectively, with 9 bases between them. Germline V CDR1 and CDR2: MNHEY, SVGAGI. The CDR3 bases are TGTGCCAGCAGAACCACGACGAACACTGAAGCTTTCTTT. It encodes CASRTTTNTEAFF.

CDR3 DNA sequence: TGTGCCAGCAGGGTGGGACTAGCGGGAGTTGAGCAGTTCTTC. Translation: CASRVGLAGVEQFF. This chain uses TRBV28 with TRBJ2-1; 14 bases align to TRBD2. This CDR3 comprises 14 residues. Germline CDR1 reads MDHEN; CDR2 reads SYDVKM. V shed 6 bases, J shed 9 bases, and the junction held 4 bases outside the gene matches.

The V gene is TRBV4-1, the J gene TRBJ2-6; no clear D. Germline assignment: CDR1 MGHRA and CDR2 YSYEKL. The CDR3 sequence is 16 residues long. Trimming shortened V by 7 bases and J by 2 bases, and 15 bases separated the two germline ends. The CDR3 here is CASNLAPAAGANVLTF. The DNA of the CDR3 is TGCGCCAGCAACCTCGCCCCCGCCGCTGGGGCCAACGTCCTGACTTTC.

This clone has more than one count but fewer than ten. The sample contains more than one DNA sequence encoding this CDR3. V gene TRBV18 combines with J gene TRBJ1-2, with no clear D. The CDR3 covers 12 residues. Trimming pared 1 base from V and 5 bases from J, leaving 5 bases between. Germline values: CDR1 KGHSH, CDR2 LQKENI. CDR3 region: CASSPQGYGYTF. The DNA of the CDR3 is TGTGCCAGCTCACCACAGGGTTATGGCTACACCTTC.

This clone was recorded once. The chain links TRBV28 to TRBJ2-7; TRBD1 aligns across 10 bases. With 7 bases clipped from V and 4 bases from J, the junction kept 13 bases outside the gene matches. CDR1 MDHEN and CDR2 SYDVKM come from the germline V gene. The CDR3 is 16 amino acids. The DNA for the CDR3 is TGTGCCAGCATTACACTCCGACAGGGGGCGATGTACGAGCAGTACTTC. Encoded protein: CASITLRQGAMYEQYF.

This clone appeared a single time. The chain is built from TRBV27 and TRBJ1-2; 10 positions agree with TRBD1. The J segment lost 4 bases and the V segment lost 3 bases, leaving 8 bases of the junction unmatched. The length of the CDR3 is 16 residues. Germline loops: CDR1 MNHEY, CDR2 SMNVEV (reference sequence). The CDR3 DNA reads as TGTGCCAGCAGTTTGGTGGGACAGGGGCCTTCCTATGGCTACACCTTC. Protein: CASSLVGQGPSYGYTF.